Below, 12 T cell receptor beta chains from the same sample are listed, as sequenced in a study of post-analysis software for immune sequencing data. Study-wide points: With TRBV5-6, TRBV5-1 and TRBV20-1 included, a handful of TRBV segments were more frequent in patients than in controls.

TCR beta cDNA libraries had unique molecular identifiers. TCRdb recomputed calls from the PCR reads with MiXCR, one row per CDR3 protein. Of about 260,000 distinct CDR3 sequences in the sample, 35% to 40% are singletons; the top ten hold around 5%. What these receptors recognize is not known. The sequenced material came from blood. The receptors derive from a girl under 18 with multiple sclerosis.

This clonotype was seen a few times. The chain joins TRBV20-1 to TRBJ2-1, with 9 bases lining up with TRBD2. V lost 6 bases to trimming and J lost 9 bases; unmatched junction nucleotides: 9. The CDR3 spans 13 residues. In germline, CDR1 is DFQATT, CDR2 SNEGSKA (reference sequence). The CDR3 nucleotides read TGCAGTGCGTATAGCGGGAGTAGGGTTGAGCAGTTCTTC. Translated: CSAYSGSRVEQFF.

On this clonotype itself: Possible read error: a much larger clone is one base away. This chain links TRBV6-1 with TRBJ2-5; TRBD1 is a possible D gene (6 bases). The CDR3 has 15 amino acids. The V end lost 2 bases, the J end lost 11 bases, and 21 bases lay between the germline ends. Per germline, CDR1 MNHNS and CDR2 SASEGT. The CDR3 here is CASSERAGAYREQYF. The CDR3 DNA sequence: TGTGCCAGCAGTGAAAGGGCAGGGGCCTACCGTGAGCAGTACTTC.

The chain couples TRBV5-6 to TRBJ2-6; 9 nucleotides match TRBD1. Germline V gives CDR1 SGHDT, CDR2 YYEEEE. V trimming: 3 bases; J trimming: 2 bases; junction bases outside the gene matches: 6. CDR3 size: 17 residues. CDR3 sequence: CASSSDRGLAGANVLTF. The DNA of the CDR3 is TGTGCCAGCAGCTCTGACAGGGGGTTGGCTGGGGCCAACGTCCTGACTTTC.

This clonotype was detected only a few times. The CDR3 reads CASSLPRGTEAFF. The CDR3 region has the DNA TGTGCCAGCAGCTTACCTCGGGGCACTGAAGCTTTCTTT. This chain uses TRBV7-2 with TRBJ1-1; unclear D gene. Germline CDR1 reads SGHTA; CDR2 reads FQGNSA. CDR3 length equals 13 residues. V was cut by 2 bases and J by 4 bases, with 8 bases left in between.

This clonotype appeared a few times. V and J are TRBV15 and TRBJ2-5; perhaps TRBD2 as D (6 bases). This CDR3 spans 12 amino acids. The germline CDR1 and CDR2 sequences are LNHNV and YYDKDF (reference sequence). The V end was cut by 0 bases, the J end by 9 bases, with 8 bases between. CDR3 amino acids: CATSRDTGAQYF. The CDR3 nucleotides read TGTGCCACCAGCAGAGATACGGGGGCCCAGTACTTC.

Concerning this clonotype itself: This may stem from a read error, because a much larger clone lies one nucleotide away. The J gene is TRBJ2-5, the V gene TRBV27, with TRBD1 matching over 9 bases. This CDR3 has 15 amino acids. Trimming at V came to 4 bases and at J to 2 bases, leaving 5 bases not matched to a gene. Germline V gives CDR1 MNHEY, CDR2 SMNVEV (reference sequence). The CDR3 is CASSSQTGGQETQYF. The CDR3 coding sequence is TGTGCCAGCAGTTCCCAGACAGGGGGGCAAGAGACCCAGTACTTC.

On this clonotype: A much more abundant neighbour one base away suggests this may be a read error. In DNA form, the CDR3 reads TGCGCCAACAGCCCCTCCGGGACGAAAAACCCAGATACGCAGTATTTT. Amino acid sequence: CANSPSGTKNPDTQYF. This rearrangement joins TRBV4-1 to TRBJ2-3; D is tentatively TRBD1 or TRBD2 (5 bases each). CDR1 and CDR2 from the germline V gene are MGHRA and YSYEKL. This CDR3 has 16 amino acids.

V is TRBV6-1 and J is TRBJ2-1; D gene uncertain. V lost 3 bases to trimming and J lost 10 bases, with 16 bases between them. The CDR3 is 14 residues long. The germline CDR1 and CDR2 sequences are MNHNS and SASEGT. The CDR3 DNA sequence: TGTGCCAGCAGTGACTCGGCGGACGCCTACGAGCAGTTCTTC. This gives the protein CASSDSADAYEQFF.

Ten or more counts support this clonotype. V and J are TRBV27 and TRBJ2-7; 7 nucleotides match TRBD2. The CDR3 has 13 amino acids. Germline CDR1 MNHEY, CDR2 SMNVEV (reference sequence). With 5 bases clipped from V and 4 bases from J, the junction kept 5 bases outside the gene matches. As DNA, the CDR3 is TGTGCCAGCAGTCCGGGAGGTACTTACGAGCAGTACTTC. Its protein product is CASSPGGTYEQYF.

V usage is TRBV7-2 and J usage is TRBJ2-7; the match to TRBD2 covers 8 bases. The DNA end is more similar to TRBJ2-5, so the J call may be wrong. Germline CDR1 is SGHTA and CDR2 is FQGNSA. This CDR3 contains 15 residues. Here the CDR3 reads CASSFRKAGVETQYF. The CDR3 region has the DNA TGTGCCAGCAGCTTTAGAAAAGCGGGGGTGGAGACCCAGTACTTC.

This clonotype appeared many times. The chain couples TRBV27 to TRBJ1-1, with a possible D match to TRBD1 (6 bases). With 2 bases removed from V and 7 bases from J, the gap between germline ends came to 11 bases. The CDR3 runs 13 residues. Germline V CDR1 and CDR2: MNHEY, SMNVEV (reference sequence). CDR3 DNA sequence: TGTGCCAGCAGTTTACCGGGGGCGGGTGAAGCTTTCTTT. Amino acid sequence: CASSLPGAGEAFF.

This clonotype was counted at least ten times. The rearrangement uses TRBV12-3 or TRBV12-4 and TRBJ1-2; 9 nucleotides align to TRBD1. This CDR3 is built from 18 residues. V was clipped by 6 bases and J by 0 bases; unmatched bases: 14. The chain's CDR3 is CASSPHLGQGTTNYGYTF. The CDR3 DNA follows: TGTGCCAGCAGCCCTCATTTAGGACAGGGGACTACTAACTATGGCTACACCTTC.